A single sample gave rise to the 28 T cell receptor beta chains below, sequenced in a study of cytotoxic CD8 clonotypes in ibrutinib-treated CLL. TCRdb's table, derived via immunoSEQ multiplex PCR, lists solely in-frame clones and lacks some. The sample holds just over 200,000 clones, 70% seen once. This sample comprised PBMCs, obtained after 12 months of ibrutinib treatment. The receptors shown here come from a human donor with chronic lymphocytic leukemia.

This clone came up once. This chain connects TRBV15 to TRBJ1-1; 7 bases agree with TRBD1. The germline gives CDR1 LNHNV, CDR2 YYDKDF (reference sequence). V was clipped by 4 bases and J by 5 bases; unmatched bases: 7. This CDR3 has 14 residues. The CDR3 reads CATSIHRGGTEAFF. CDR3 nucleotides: TGTGCCACCAGCATACACAGGGGAGGGACTGAAGCTTTCTTT.

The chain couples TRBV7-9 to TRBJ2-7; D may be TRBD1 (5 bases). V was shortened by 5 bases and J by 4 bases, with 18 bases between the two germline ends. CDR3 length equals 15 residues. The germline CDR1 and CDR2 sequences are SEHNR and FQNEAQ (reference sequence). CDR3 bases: TGTGCCAGCAGCCACGCCTCCAGGACAAGTTACGAGCAGTACTTC. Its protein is CASSHASRTSYEQYF. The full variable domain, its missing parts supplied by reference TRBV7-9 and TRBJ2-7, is DTGVSQNPRHKITKRGQNVTFRCDPISEHNRLYWYRQTLGQGPEFLTYFQNEAQLEKSRLLSDRFSAERPKGSFSTLEIQRTEQGDSAMYLCASSHASRTSYEQYFGPGTRLTVT.

The CDR3 bases are TGTGCCAGCAGTTACGTTCTGGCAGATACGCAGTATTTT. This gives the protein CASSYVLADTQYF. The V call is TRBV6-5, the J call TRBJ2-3; D is ambiguous. Trimming took off 2 bases at V and 4 bases at J, with 7 bases between the two ends. Germline-derived CDR1 and CDR2 are MNHEY and SVGAGI. This CDR3 is built from 13 residues.

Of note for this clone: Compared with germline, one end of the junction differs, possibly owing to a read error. As DNA, the CDR3 is TGTGCCAGCAGCATCGGGCCCGCCCCCACAGACACGCAGTATTTT. Its translation is CASSIGPAPTDTQYF. The chain has TRBV5-6 and TRBJ2-3, with D hard to call. This CDR3 contains 15 residues. Looked up from germline, CDR1 is SGHDT and CDR2 is YYEEEE.

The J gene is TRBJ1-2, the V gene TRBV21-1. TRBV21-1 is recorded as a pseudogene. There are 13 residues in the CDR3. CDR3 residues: CASSPTKSDGYTF. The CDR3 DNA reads TGTGCCAGCAGTCCCACTAAATCGGATGGCTACACCTTC.

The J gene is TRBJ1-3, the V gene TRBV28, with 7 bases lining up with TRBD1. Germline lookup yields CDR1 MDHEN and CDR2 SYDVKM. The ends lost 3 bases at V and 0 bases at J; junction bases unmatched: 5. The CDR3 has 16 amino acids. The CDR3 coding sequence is TGTGCCAGCAGTTTTCTGGACAGGTCCTCTGGAAACACCATATATTTT. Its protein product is CASSFLDRSSGNTIYF. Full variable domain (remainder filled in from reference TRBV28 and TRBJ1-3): DVKVTQSSRYLVKRTGEKVFLECVQDMDHENMFWYRQDPGLGLRLIYFSYDVKMKEKGDIPEGYSVSREKKERFSLILESASTNQTSMYLCASSFLDRSSGNTIYFGEGSWLTVV.

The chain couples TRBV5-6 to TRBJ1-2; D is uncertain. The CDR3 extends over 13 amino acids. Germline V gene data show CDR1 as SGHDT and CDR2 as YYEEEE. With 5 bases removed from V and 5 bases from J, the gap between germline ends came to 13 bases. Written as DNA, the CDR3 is TGTGCCAGCAGGCTTGGGAGGTCTTATGGCTACACCTTC. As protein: CASRLGRSYGYTF. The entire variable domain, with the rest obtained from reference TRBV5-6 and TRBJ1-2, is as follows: DAGVTQSPTHLIKTRGQQVTLRCSPKSGHDTVSWYQQALGQGPQFIFQYYEEEERQRGNFPDRFSGHQFPNYSSELNVNALLLGDSALYLCASRLGRSYGYTFGSGTRLTVV.

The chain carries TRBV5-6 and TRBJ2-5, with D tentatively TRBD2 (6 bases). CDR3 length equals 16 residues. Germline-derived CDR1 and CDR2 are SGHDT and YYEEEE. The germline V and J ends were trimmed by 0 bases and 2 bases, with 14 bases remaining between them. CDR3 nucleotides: TGTGCCAGCAGCTTGGGAGGAGGGAATATGCAAGAGACCCAGTACTTC. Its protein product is CASSLGGGNMQETQYF.

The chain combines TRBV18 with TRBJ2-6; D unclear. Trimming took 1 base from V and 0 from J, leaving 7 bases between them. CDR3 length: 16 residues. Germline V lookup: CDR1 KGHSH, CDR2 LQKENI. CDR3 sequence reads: CASSPLFDSGANVLTF. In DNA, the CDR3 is TGTGCCAGCTCACCACTGTTCGACTCTGGGGCCAACGTCCTGACTTTC. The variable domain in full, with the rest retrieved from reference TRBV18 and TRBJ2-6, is NAGVMQNPRHLVRRRGQEARLRCSPMKGHSHVYWYRQLPEEGLKFMVYLQKENIIDESGMPKERFSAEFPKEGPSILRIQQVVRGDSAAYFCASSPLFDSGANVLTFGAGSRLTVL.

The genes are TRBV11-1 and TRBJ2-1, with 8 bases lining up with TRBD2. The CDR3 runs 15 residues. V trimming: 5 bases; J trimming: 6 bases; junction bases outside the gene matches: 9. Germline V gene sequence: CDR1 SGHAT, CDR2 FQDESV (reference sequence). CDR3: CASSDTSGAPNEQFF. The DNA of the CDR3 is TGTGCCAGCAGCGATACTAGCGGAGCCCCCAATGAGCAGTTCTTC.

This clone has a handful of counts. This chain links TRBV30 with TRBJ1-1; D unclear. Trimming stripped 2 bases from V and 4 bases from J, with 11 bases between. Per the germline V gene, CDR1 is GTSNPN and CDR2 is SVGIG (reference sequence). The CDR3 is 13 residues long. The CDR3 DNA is TGTGCCTGGAGTCGAGGGTGGGTCACTGAAGCTTTCTTT. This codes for CAWSRGWVTEAFF.

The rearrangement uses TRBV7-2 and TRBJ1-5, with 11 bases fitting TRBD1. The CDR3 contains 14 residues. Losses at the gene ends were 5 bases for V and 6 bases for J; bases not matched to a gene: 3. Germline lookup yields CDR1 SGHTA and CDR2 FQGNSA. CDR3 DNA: TGTGCCAGCAGCCGGGACAGGGGGGCTCAGCCCCAGCATTTT. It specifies CASSRDRGAQPQHF. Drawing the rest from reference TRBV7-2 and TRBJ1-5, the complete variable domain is GAGVSQSPSNKVTEKGKDVELRCDPISGHTALYWYRQSLGQGLEFLIYFQGNSAPDKSGLPSDRFSAERTGGSVSTLTIQRTQQEDSAVYLCASSRDRGAQPQHFGDGTRLSIL.

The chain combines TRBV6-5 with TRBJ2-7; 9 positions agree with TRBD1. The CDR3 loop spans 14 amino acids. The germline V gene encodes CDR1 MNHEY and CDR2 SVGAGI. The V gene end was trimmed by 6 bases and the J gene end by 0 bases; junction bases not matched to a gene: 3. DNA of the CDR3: TGTGCCAGCAGAGAGACAGGGGGCTCCTACGAGCAGTACTTC. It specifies CASRETGGSYEQYF.

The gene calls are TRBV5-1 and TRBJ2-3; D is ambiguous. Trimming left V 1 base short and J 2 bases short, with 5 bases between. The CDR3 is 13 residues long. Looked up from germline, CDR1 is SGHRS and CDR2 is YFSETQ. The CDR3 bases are TGCGCCAGCAGCTTGCCCTACACAGATACGCAGTATTTT. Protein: CASSLPYTDTQYF.

CDR3 loop: CASSLAGGSLEAFF. Here the CDR3 DNA reads TGCGCCAGCAGCTTGGCCGGGGGCTCCCTTGAAGCTTTCTTT. The rearrangement joins TRBV5-1 to TRBJ1-1, with D possibly TRBD1 on 6 matching bases. The CDR3 contains 14 residues. V was pared by 0 bases and J by 7 bases, with 13 bases between. Germline CDR1 reads SGHRS; CDR2 reads YFSETQ.

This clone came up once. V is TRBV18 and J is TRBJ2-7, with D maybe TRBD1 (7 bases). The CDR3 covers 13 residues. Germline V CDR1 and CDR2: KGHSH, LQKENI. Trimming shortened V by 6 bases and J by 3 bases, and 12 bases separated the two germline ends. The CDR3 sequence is CASSRDSLYEQYF. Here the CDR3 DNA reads TGTGCCAGCTCGCGGGACAGCCTCTACGAGCAGTACTTC. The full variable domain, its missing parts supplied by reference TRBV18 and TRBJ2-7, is NAGVMQNPRHLVRRRGQEARLRCSPMKGHSHVYWYRQLPEEGLKFMVYLQKENIIDESGMPKERFSAEFPKEGPSILRIQQVVRGDSAAYFCASSRDSLYEQYFGPGTRLTVT.

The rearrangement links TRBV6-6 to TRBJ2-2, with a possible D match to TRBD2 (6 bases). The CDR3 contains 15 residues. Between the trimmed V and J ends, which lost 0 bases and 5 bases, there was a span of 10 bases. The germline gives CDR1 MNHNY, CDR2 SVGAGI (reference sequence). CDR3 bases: TGTGCCAGCAGTTACTCTAGCGGAGCGACCGGGGAGCTGTTTTTT. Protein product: CASSYSSGATGELFF.

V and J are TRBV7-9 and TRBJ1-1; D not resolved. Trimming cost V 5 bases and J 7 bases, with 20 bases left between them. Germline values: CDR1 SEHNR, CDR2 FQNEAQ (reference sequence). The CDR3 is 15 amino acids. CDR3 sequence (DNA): TGTGCCAGCAGCCAATTCGCGAAACAGATAAATGAAGCTTTCTTT. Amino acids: CASSQFAKQINEAFF.

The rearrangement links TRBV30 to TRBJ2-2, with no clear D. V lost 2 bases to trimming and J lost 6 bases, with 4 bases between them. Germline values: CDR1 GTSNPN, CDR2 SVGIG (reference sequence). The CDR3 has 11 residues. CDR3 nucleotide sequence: TGTGCCTGGAGTAGGTCCGGGGAGCTGTTTTTT. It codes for CAWSRSGELFF. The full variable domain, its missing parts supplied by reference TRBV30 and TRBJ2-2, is SQTIHQWPATLVQPVGSPLSLECTVEGTSNPNLYWYRQAAGRGLQLLFYSVGIGQISSEVPQNLSASRPQDRQFILSSKKLLLSDSGFYLCAWSRSGELFFGEGSRLTVL.

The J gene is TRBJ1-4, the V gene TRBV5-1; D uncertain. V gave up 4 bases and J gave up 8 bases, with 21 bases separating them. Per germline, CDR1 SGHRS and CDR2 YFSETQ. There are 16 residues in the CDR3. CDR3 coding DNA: TGCGCCAGCAGCCCTAGACCAGTCGGAGGGCAGGAAAAACTGTTTTTT. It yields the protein CASSPRPVGGQEKLFF.

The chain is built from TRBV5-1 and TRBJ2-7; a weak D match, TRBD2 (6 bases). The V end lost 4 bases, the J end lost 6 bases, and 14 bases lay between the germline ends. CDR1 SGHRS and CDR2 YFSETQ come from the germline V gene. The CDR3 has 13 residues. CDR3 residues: CASSRDFMVEQYF. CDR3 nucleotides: TGCGCCAGCAGCCGGGACTTCATGGTCGAGCAGTACTTC.

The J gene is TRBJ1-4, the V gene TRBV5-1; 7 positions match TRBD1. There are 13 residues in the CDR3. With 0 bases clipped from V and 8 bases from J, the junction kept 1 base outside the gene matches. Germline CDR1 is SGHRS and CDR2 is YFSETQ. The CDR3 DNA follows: TGCGCCAGCAGCTTGGCAGGGGGGGAAAAACTGTTTTTT. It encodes CASSLAGGEKLFF.

CDR3 in DNA: TGTGCCAGCAGCTTAGCCCCCGGGGGCGAGCACGAGCAGTACTTC. This translates into CASSLAPGGEHEQYF. V and J are TRBV7-6 and TRBJ2-7, with D possibly being TRBD1 or TRBD2 (6 bases each). The CDR3 has 15 residues. CDR1 is SGHVS, CDR2 FNYEAQ, per germline. Trimming left V 0 bases short and J 5 bases short, with 14 bases between.

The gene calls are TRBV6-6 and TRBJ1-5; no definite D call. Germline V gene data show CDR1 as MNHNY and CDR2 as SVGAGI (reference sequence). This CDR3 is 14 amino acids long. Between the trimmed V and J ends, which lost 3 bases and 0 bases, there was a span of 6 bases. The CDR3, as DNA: TGTGCCAGCAGTTATAGGGCTAGCAATCAGCCCCAGCATTTT. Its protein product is CASSYRASNQPQHF.

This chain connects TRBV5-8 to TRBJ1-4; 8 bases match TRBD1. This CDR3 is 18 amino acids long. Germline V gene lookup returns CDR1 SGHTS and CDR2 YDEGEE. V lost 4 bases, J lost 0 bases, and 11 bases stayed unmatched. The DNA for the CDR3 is TGTGCCAGCAGCAGAGGGACAGGTCGGAGGGCAACTAATGAAAAACTGTTTTTT. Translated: CASSRGTGRRATNEKLFF.

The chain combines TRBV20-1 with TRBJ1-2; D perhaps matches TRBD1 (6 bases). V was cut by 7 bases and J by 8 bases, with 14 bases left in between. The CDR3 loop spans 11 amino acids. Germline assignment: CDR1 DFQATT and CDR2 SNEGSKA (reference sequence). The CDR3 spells CSGRWGGGYTF. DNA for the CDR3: TGCAGTGGGCGGTGGGGGGGCGGCTACACCTTC.

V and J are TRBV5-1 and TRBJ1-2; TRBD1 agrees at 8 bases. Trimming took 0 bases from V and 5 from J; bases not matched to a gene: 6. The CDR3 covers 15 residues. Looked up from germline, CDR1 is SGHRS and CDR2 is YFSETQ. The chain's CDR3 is CASSLVDRGGYGYTF. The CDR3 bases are TGCGCCAGCAGCTTGGTTGACAGGGGAGGGTATGGCTACACCTTC.

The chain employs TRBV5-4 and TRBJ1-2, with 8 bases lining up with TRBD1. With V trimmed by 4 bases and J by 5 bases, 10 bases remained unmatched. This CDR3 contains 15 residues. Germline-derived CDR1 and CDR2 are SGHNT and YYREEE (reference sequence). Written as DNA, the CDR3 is TGTGCCAGCAGCACATCAGGGGGCGCGGTGTATGGCTACACCTTC. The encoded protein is CASSTSGGAVYGYTF.